This TCR beta chain was captured in a study of T cell changes during pregnancy in multiple sclerosis (dated by TCRdb to about 2019). At the level of the whole study: The study looked at changes in the T cell repertoire across pregnancy in women with multiple sclerosis.

The protocol used for the library was the immunoSEQ multiplex PCR assay. The table was pulled from immuneACCESS by TCRdb, which kept in-frame rearrangements only. Such tables lose some clones; where checked, under half of the loss comes from unresolved V genes, and the rest has no known cause. The sample table shows fewer than 65,000 clones, and roughly nine tenths are seen once. The leading ten clones occupy around 0.8% of the sample. About this clone: The antigen this receptor binds is unknown. No clone much larger than this one lies a single base away; base qualities are absent.

V and J are trimmed by 4 bases and 3 bases, and the gene matches miss 10 bases of the junction. CDR1 and CDR2, looked up from the germline V gene (reference sequence), are GTSNPN and SVGIG. There are 15 amino acids in the CDR3, from cysteine to phenylalanine inclusive. Only the CDR3 portion is preserved as DNA: 45 bases, with reading frame beginning at the first base. The input for sequencing was CD4+ T cells from peripheral blood mononuclear cells, taken in the first trimester of pregnancy. The receptor was isolated from a female donor with multiple sclerosis, enrolled in a pregnancy study. The chain joins TRBV30 to TRBJ2-5; 8 of the junction bases match TRBD2. The CDR3 sequence is CAWTQAGVLKETQYF. The nucleotides are TGTGCCTGGACCCAAGCGGGGGTCTTAAAAGAGACCCAGTACTTC.